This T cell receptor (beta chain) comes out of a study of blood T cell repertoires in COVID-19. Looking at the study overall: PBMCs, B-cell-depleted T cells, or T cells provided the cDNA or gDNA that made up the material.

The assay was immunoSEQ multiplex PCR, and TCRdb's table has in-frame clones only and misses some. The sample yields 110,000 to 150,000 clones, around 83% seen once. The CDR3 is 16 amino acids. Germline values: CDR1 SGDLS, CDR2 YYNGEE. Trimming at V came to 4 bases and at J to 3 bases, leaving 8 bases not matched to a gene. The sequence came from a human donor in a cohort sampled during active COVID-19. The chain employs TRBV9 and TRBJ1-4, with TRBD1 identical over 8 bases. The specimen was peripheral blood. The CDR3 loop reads CASSTTGVEANEKLFF. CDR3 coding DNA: TGTGCCAGCAGCACGACAGGGGTAGAGGCTAATGAAAAACTGTTTTTT. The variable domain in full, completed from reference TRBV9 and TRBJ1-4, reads DSGVTQTPKHLITATGQRVTLRCSPRSGDLSVYWYQQSLDQGLQFLIQYYNGEERAKGNILERFSAQQFPDLHSELNLSSLELGDSALYFCASSTTGVEANEKLFFGSGTQLSVL.